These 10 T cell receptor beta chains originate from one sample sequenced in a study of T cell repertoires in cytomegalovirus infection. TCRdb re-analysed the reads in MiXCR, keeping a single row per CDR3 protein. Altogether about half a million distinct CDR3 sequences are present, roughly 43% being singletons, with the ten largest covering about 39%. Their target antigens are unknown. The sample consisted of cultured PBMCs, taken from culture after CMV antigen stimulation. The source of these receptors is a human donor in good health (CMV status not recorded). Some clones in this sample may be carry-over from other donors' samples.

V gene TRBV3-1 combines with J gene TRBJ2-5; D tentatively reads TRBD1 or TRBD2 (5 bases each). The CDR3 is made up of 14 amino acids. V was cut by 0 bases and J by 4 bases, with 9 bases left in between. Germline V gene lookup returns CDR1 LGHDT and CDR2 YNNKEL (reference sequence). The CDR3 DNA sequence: TGTGCCAGCAGCCAAGAGGATGGGGGAGAGACCCAGTACTTC. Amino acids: CASSQEDGGETQYF.

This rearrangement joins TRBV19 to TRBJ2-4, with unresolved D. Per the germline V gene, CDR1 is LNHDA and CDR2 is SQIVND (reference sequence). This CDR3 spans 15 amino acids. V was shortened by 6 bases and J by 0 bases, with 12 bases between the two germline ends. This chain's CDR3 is CASRGSALAKNIQYF. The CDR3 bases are TGTGCCAGTAGGGGATCAGCGTTAGCCAAAAACATTCAGTACTTC.

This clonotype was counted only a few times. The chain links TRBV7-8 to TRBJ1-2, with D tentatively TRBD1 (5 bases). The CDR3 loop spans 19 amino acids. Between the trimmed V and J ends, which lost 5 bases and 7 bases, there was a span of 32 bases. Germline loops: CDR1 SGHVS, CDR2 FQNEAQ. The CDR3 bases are TGTGCCAGCAGCCCATCACCAAGGGGCAGCCGGGGAGGCCTTCCTGGCTACACCTTC. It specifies CASSPSPRGSRGGLPGYTF.

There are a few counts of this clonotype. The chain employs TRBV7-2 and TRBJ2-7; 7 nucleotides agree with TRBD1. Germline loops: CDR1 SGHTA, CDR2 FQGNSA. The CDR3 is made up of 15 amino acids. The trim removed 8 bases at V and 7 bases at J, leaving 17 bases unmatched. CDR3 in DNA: TGTGCCAGCTCAATCATAGGGGGCCTCTGGGGAGAGCAGTACTTC. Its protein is CASSIIGGLWGEQYF.

CDR3 in DNA: TGCGCCAGCAGCTTGTGGGGGGACAGGGGCTCTGGGGCCAACGTCCTGACTTTC. It specifies CASSLWGDRGSGANVLTF. This sequence joins TRBV5-1 and TRBJ2-6, with 10 nucleotides matching TRBD1. After removal of 1 base from V and 0 bases from J, the junction contained 4 bases not matched to a gene. This CDR3 spans 18 amino acids. CDR1 and CDR2 (germline): SGHRS, YFSETQ.

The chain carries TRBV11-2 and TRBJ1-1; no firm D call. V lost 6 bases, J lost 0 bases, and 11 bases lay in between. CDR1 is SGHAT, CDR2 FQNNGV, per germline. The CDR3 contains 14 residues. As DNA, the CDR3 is TGTGCCAGCAGTCATTTACCCATGAACACTGAAGCTTTCTTT. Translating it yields CASSHLPMNTEAFF.

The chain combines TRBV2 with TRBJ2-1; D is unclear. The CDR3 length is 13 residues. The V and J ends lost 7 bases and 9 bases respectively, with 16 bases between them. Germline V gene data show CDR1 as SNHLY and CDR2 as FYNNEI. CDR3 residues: CASKNNLNAEQFF. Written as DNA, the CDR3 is TGTGCCAGCAAGAATAACCTAAACGCTGAGCAGTTCTTC.

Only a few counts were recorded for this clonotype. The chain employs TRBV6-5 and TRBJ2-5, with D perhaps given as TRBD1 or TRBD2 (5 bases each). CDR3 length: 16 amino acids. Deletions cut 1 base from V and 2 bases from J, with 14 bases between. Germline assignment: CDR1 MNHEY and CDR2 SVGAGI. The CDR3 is CASSYLDLWGQETQYF. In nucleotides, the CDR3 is TGTGCCAGCAGTTACTTAGACCTCTGGGGGCAAGAGACCCAGTACTTC.

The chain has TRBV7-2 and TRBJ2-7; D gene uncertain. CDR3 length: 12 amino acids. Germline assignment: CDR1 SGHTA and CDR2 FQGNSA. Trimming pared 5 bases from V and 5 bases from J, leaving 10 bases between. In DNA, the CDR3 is TGTGCCAGCAGCCCCCGGGCAAACGAGCAGTACTTC. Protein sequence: CASSPRANEQYF.

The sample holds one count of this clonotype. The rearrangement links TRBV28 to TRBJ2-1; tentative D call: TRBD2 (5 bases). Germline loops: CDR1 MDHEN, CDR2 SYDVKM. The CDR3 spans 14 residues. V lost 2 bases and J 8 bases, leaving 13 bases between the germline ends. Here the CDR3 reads CASSLGGAGDEQFF. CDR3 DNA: TGTGCCAGCAGTTTAGGCGGTGCCGGGGATGAGCAGTTCTTC.